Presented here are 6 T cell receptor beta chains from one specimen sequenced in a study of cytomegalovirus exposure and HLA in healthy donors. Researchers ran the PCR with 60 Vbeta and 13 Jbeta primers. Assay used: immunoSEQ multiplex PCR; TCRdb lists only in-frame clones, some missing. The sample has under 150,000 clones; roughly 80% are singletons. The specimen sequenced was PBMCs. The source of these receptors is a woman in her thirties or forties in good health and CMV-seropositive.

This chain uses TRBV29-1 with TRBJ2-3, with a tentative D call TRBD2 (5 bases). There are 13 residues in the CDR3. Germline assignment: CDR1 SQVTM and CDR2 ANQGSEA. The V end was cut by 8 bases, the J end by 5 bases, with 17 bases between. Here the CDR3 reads CSTEGRGEDTQYF. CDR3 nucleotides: TGCAGCACCGAGGGCCGAGGCGAAGATACGCAGTATTTT.

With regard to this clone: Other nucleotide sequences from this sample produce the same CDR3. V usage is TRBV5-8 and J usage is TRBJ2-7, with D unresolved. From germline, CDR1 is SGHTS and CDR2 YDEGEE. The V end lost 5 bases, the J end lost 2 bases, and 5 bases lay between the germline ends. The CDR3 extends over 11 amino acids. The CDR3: CASSQTYEQYF. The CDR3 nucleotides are TGTGCCAGCAGTCAGACCTACGAGCAGTACTTC.

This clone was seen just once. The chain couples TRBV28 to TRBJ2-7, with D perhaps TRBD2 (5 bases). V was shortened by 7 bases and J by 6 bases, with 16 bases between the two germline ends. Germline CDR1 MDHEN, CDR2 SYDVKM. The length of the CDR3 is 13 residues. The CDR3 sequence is CASMAGRSVEQYF. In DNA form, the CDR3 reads TGTGCCAGCATGGCGGGTCGATCCGTCGAGCAGTACTTC.

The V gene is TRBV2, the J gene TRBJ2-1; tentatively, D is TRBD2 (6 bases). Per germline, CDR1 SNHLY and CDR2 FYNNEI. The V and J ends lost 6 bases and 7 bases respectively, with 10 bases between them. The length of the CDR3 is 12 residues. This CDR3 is CASRGGENEQFF. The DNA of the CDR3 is TGTGCCAGCAGGGGCGGGGAGAATGAGCAGTTCTTC.

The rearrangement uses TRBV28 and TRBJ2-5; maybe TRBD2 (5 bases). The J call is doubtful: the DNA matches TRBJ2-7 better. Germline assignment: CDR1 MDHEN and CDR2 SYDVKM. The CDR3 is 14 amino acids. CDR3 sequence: CASSFWTESYEQYF. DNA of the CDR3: TGTGCCAGCAGTTTCTGGACTGAGTCCTACGAGCAGTACTTC.

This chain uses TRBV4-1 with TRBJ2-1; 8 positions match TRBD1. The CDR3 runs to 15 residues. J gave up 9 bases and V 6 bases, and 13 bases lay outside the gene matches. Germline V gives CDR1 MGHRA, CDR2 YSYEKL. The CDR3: CASSYWTGQAGEQFF. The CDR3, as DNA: TGCGCCAGCAGTTATTGGACAGGGCAGGCTGGTGAGCAGTTCTTC.